The entry below gives a single T cell receptor (beta chain) sequence along with its context. This record belongs to a study of blood T cell repertoires in COVID-19. The wider study: Samples came from the United States, Italy and Spain, spanning acute and convalescent COVID-19. From T cells, B-cell-depleted T cells, or PBMCs came the material, which was cDNA or gDNA.

In the study's own analysis: Estimated nucleated cell counts came from reference gene primer amplification. Measured with immunoSEQ multiplex PCR; TCRdb has only the in-frame clones, and not every one. That table supplies the V and J calls and clone size; D and trimming were determined from the DNA. This sample carries about 250,000 clones, around nine tenths of them seen once, and the ten largest clones take around 1.5%. The CDR3 is 13 amino acids. CDR1 and CDR2 (germline): KGHSH, LQKENI. V lost 2 bases and J lost 1, with 5 bases in between. Material for sequencing was peripheral blood. The rearrangement uses TRBV18 and TRBJ2-5; D is uncertain. The source is a woman aged 55-70 years who had recovered from COVID-19. CDR3 DNA sequence: TGTGCCAGCTCACCAGGCAGCCAAGAGACCCAGTACTTC. This gives the protein CASSPGSQETQYF.